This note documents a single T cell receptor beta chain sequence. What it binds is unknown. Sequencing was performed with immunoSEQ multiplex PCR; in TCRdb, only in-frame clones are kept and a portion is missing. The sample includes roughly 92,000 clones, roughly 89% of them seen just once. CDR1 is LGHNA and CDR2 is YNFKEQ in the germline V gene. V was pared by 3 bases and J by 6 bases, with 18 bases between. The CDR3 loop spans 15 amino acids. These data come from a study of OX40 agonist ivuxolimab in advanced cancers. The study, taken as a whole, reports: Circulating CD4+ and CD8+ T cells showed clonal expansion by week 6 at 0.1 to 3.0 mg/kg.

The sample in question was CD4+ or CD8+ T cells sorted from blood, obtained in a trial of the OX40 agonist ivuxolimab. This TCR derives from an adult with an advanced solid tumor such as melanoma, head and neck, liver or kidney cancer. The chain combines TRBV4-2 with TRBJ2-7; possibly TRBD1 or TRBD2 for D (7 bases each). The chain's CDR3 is CASSQGGGDLGEQYF. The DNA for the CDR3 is TGTGCCAGCAGCCAGGGAGGGGGCGACCTGGGCGAGCAGTACTTC.